The entry below gives a single TCR beta chain sequence along with its context. The method was immunoSEQ multiplex PCR; TCRdb's version includes in-frame clones alone and lacks a portion of them. The sample contains 1,500 to 2,000 clones, less than 20% of which appear only once. This sample stems from a study of tumour-infiltrating T cells in Burkitt lymphoma. Study-level information: Overall and progression-free survival were predicted by productive clonality.

Germline V CDR1 and CDR2: SQVTM, ANQGSEA. CDR3 length: 13 amino acids. Trimming removed 4 bases at V and 3 bases at J, with 10 bases between. The chain recombines TRBV29-1 with TRBJ2-1, with D maybe TRBD2 (5 bases). This TCR derives from a human donor with diffuse large B-cell lymphoma. The material sequenced was tumor tissue. Here the CDR3 reads CSVARGFYNEQFF. DNA of the CDR3: TGCAGCGTTGCCCGCGGGTTCTACAATGAGCAGTTCTTC.